The source of this TCR beta chain is a study of T cell responses to AZD1222 COVID-19 vaccine. Study-wide points: Dominant at 160-218 and 743-854, vaccine-associated CD4 TCRs also spanned spike. At study baseline, merely a handful of AZD1222 recipients were seropositive. Compared with day 0, the breadth and depth of the Spike-specific TCR repertoire rose significantly after two doses of AZD1222. Donors in the cohort were predominantly white British and more often female, and clonal diversity was possibly underestimated.

The protocol was immunoSEQ multiplex PCR, while the TCRdb copy is restricted to in-frame clones and leaves out a portion. The sample includes over 100,000 clones, 85% to 90% of them seen just once. The germline V gene encodes CDR1 SNHLY and CDR2 FYNNEI. V was clipped by 9 bases and J by 1 base, with 11 bases between them. CDR3 length: 13 amino acids. In regard to this clone: Antigen: not known.

The source material was peripheral blood, sampled on day 0 of AZD1222 vaccination. This chain joins TRBV2 and TRBJ2-3; D is undetermined. The TCR sequence derives from an adult in good health. In nucleotides, the CDR3 is TGTGCCAGTTTCCGTCGGGGCACAGATACGCAGTATTTT. Amino acid sequence: CASFRRGTDTQYF.